This TCR beta chain was profiled in a study of shared clonotypes between healthy human individuals. After removal of 6 bases from V and 5 bases from J, the junction contained 19 bases not matched to a gene. CDR3 size: 18 residues. Germline V CDR1 and CDR2: SGHRS, YFSETQ. The data were produced by immunoSEQ multiplex PCR, yet TCRdb's version contains in-frame clones alone and is incomplete. Counted here are more than 550,000 clones, about nine tenths occurring once; the ten biggest clones make up 34%. The sequencing sample was made of memory CD8+ T cells from PBMCs. Subset here: CD45RO+ cells pooled with CCR7-negative TemRA cells. The V call is TRBV5-1, the J call TRBJ2-1, with 8 bases that match TRBD2. This sequence originates from a young man in good health. Some clones in this sample may be carry-over from other donors' samples. CDR3 loop: CASTEGFLVSGSDNEQFF. Here the CDR3 DNA reads TGCGCCAGCACCGAAGGCTTTTTAGTAAGCGGGAGCGACAATGAGCAGTTCTTC.